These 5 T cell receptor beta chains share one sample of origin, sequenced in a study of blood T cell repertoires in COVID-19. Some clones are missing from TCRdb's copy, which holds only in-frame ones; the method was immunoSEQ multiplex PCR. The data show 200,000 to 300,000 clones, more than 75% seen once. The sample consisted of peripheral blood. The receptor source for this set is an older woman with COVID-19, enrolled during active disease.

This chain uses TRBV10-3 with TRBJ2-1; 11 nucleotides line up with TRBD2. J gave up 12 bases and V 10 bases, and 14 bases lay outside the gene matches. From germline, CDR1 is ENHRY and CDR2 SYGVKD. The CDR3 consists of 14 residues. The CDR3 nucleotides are TGTGCCACCGGGACTAGCGGAAACCTCGGGGCGCAGTTCTTC. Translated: CATGTSGNLGAQFF.

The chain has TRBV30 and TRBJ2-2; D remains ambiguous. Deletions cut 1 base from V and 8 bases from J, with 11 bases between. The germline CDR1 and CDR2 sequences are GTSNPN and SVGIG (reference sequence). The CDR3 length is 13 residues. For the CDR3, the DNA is TGTGCCTGGAGTGCTAGGCCGTGGGGGGAGCTGTTTTTT. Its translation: CAWSARPWGELFF.

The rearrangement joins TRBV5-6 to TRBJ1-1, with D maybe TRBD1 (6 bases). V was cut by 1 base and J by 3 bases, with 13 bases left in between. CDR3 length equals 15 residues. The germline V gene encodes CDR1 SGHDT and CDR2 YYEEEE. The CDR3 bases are TGTGCCAGCAGCTTGAGGCAGGGGACCCACACTGAAGCTTTCTTT. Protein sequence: CASSLRQGTHTEAFF. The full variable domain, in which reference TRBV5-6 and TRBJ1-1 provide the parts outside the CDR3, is DAGVTQSPTHLIKTRGQQVTLRCSPKSGHDTVSWYQQALGQGPQFIFQYYEEEERQRGNFPDRFSGHQFPNYSSELNVNALLLGDSALYLCASSLRQGTHTEAFFGQGTRLTVV.

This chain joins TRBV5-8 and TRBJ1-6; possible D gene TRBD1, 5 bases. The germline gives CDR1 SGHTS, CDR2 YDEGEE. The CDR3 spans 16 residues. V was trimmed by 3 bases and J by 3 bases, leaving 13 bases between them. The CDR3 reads CASSSPPGLYNSPLHF. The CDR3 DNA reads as TGTGCCAGCAGCTCCCCGCCGGGACTCTATAATTCACCCCTCCACTTT.

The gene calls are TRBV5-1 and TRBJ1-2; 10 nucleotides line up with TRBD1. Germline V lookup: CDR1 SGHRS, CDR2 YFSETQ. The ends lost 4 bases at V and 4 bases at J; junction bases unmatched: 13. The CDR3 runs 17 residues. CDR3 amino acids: CASSPRRQGADVYGYTF. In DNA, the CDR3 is TGCGCCAGCAGCCCCAGAAGACAGGGGGCGGATGTCTATGGCTACACCTTC.